The entry below gives a single TCR beta chain sequence along with its context. This sample was taken from a study of blood T cell repertoires in COVID-19. Study in general: PBMCs, B-cell-depleted T cells, or T cells provided the cDNA or gDNA that made up the material.

Clinical history as reported by participants underpinned cohort assignment. Recovery meant two consecutive negative NP/OP PCR tests, professional clearance, or resolved symptoms. The authors' processing: Researchers report that nucleated cell counts were estimated from reference gene primer amplification. Sequencing used immunoSEQ multiplex PCR; TCRdb keeps in-frame clones, though not all of them. Clonal size and the V and J genes are those of that table, whereas D and trimming came from the DNA. The table shows about 160,000 clones, with around four fifths occurring only once. Sequenced sample: PBMCs or T cells enriched from blood (not recorded which). The source of this sequence is a woman aged 50 to 60 who had recovered from COVID-19.

The CDR3 DNA sequence: TGTGCCAGTAGTAGGAGGGCCGGGACTAGCGGGAATAATGAGCAGTTCTTC. Translation: CASSRRAGTSGNNEQFF. The rearrangement joins TRBV19 to TRBJ2-1, with 13 bases matching TRBD2. V lost 4 bases and J lost 7; bases outside the gene matches: 10. This CDR3 spans 17 amino acids. The V gene's germline CDR1 is LNHDA and CDR2 SQIVND (reference sequence).